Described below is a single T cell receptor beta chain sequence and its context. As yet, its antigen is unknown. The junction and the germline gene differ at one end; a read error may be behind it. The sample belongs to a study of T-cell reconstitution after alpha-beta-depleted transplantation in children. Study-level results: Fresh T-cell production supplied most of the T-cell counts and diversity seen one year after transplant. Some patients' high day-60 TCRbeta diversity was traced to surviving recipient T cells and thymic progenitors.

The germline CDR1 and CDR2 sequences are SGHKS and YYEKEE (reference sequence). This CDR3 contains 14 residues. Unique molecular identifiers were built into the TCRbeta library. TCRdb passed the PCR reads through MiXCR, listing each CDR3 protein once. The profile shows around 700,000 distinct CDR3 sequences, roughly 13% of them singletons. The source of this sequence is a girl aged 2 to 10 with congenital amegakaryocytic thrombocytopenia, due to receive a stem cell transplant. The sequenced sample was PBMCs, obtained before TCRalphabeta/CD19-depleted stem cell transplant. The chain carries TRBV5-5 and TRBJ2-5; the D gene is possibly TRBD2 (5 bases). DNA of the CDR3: TGTACCAGCAGCTCCCGGGGTGACCAAGAGACCCAGTACTTC. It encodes CTSSSRGDQETQYF.